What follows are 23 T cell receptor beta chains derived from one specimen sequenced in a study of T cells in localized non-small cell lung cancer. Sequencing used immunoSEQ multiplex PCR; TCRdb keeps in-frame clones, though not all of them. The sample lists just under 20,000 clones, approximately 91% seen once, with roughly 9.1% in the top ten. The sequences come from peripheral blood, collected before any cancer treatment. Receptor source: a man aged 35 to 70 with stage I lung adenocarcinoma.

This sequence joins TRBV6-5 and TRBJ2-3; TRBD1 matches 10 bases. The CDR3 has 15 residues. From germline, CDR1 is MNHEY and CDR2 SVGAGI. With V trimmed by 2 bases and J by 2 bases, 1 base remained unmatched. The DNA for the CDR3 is TGTGCCAGCAGTTACGGACAGGGGGACACAGATACGCAGTATTTT. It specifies CASSYGQGDTDTQYF.

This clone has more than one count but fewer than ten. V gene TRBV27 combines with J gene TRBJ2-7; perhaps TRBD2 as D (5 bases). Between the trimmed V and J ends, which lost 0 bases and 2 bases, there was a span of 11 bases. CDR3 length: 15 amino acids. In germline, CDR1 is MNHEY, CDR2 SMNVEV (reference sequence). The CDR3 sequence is CASSLSRTGTYEQYF. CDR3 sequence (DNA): TGTGCCAGCAGTTTATCGCGGACGGGGACCTACGAGCAGTACTTC.

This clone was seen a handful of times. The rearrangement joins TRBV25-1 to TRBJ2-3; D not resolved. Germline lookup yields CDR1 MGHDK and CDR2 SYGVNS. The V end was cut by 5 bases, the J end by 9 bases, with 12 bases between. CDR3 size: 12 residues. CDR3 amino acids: CASSRSLWTQYF. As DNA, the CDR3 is TGTGCCAGCAGTCGTAGCTTGTGGACGCAGTATTTT.

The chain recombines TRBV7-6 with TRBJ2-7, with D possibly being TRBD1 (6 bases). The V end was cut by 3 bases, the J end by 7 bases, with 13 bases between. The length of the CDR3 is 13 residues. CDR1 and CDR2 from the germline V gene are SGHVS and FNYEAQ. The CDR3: CASSFRGIEEQYF. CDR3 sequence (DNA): TGTGCCAGCAGCTTTAGGGGGATCGAAGAGCAGTACTTC.

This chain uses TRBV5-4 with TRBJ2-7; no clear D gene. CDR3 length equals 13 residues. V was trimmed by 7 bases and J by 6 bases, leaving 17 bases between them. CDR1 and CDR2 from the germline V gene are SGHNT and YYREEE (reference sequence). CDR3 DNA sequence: TGTGCCAGCTTTCCCGACTCGTCACCCGAGCAGTACTTC. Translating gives CASFPDSSPEQYF.

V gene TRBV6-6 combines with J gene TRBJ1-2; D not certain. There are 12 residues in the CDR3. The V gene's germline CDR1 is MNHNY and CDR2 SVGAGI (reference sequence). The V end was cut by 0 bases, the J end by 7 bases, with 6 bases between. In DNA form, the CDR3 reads TGTGCCAGCAGTTACTCGAGTAGTGGCTACACCTTC. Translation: CASSYSSSGYTF.

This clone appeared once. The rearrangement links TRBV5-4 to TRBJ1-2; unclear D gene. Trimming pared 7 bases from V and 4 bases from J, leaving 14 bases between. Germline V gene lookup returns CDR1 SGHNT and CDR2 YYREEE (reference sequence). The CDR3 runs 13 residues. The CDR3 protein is CASDRRKTYGYTF. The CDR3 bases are TGTGCCAGCGATCGACGAAAGACCTATGGCTACACCTTC.

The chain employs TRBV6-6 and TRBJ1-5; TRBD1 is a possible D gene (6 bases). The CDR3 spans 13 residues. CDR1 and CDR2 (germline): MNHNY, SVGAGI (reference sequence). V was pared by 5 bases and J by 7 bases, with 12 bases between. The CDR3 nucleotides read TGTGCCAGCAGTAAGGGGGGAGGGCAGCCCCAGCATTTT. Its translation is CASSKGGGQPQHF.

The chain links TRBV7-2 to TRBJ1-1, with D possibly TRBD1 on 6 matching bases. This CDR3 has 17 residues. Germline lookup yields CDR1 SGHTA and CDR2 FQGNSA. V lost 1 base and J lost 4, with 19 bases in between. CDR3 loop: CASSLGIYRGRSTEAFF. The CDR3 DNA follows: TGTGCCAGCAGCTTAGGAATTTACCGGGGGCGTAGCACTGAAGCTTTCTTT.

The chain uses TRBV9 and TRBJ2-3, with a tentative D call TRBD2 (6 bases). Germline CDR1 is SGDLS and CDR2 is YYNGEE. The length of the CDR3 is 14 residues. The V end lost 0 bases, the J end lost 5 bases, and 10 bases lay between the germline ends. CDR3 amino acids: CASSVAGERDTQYF. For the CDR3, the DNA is TGTGCCAGCAGCGTAGCGGGAGAGAGAGATACGCAGTATTTT.

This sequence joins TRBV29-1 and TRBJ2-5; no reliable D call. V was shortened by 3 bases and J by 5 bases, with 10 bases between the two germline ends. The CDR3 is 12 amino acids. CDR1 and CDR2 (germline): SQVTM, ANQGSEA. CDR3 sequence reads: CSVDLVGETQYF. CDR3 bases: TGCAGCGTTGATCTAGTTGGGGAGACCCAGTACTTC.

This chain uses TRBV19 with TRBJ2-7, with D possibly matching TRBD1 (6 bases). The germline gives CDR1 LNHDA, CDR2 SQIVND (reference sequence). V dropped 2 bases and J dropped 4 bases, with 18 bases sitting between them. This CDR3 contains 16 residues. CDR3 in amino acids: CASSIRGGTRTYEQYF. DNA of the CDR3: TGTGCCAGTAGTATAAGAGGGGGAACTAGAACATACGAGCAGTACTTC.

The CDR3 bases are TGTGCCAGTAGCCTACGGGGGGGGCTTTTCGACAATGAGCAGTTCTTC. This sequence encodes CASSLRGGLFDNEQFF. The chain has TRBV19 and TRBJ2-1; 8 nucleotides align to TRBD2. The CDR3 loop spans 16 amino acids. V lost 6 bases and J lost 5; bases outside the gene matches: 12. Germline V lookup: CDR1 LNHDA, CDR2 SQIVND (reference sequence).

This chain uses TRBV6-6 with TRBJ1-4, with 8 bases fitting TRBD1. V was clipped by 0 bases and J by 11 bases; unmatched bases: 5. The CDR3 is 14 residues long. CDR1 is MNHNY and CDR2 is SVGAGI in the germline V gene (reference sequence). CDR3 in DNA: TGTGCCAGCAGTTACTCGACAGGGGAGGGGAAACTGTTTTTT. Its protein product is CASSYSTGEGKLFF.

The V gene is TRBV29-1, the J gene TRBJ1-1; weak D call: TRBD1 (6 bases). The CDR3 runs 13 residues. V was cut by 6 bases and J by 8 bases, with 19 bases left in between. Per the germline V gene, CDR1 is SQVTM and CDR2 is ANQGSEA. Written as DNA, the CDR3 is TGCAGCGTCCGGAGGGGGGGTGTTGCGGAAGCTTTCTTT. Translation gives CSVRRGGVAEAFF.

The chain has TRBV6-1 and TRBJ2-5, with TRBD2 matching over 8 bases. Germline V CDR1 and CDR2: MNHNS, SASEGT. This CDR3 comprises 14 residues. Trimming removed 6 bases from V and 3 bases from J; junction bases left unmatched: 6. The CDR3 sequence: CASRGLAGKETQYF. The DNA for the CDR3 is TGTGCCAGCAGGGGGTTAGCGGGAAAAGAGACCCAGTACTTC.

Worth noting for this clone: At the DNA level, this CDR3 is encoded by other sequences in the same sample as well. The CDR3 DNA is TGTGCCAGCAGTCACTACGAGCAGTACTTC. Its translation: CASSHYEQYF. The V and J genes are TRBV11-2 and TRBJ2-7, with D uncertain. CDR1 and CDR2 (germline): SGHAT, FQNNGV. Trimming took off 6 bases at V and 3 bases at J, with 3 bases between the two ends. The length of the CDR3 is 10 residues.

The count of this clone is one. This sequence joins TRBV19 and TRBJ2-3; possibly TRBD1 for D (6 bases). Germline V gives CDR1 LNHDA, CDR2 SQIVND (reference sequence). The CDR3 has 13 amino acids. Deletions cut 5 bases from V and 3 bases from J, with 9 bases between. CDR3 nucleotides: TGTGCCAGTAGTCCACAGGGTACAGATACGCAGTATTTT. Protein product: CASSPQGTDTQYF.

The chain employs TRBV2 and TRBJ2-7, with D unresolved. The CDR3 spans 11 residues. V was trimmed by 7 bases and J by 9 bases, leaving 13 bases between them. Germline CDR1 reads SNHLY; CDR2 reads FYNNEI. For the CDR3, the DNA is TGTGCCAGCAAGACGATCCTGAGGCAGTACTTC. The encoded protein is CASKTILRQYF.

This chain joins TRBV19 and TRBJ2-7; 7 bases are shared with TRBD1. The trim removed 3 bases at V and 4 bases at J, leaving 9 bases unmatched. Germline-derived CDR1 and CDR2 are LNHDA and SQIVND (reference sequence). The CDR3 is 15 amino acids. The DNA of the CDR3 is TGTGCCAGTAGTATGAAACCGGGACAGTCATACGAGCAGTACTTC. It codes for CASSMKPGQSYEQYF.

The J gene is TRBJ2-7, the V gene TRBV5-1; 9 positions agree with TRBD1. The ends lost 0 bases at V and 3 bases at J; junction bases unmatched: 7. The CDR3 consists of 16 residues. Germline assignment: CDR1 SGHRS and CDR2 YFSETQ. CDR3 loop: CASSLGTGTGRYEQYF. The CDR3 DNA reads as TGCGCCAGCAGCTTGGGCACCGGGACAGGGCGCTACGAGCAGTACTTC.

DNA of the CDR3: TGTGCCAGCAGCTTGGAAATGGGAACAGGGTTCTCACCCCTCCACTTT. This encodes CASSLEMGTGFSPLHF. The chain joins TRBV5-4 to TRBJ1-6; the D gene is possibly TRBD1 (6 bases). Per germline, CDR1 SGHNT and CDR2 YYREEE (reference sequence). Deletions cut 0 bases from V and 10 bases from J, with 17 bases between. This CDR3 region has 16 residues. Full variable domain (missing parts from reference TRBV5-4 and TRBJ1-6): ETGVTQSPTHLIKTRGQQVTLRCSSQSGHNTVSWYQQALGQGPQFIFQYYREEENGRGNFPPRFSGLQFPNYSSELNVNALELDDSALYLCASSLEMGTGFSPLHFGNGTRLTVT.

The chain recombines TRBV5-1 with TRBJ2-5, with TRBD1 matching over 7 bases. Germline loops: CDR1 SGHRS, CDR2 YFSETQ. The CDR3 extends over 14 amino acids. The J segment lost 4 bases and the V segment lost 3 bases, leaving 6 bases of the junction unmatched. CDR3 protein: CASSSRDSSETQYF. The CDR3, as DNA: TGCGCCAGCAGCTCCAGGGACAGTTCAGAGACCCAGTACTTC.